These 2 T cell receptor beta chains originate from one sample sequenced in a study of blood T cell repertoires in COVID-19. Repertoires were generated with immunoSEQ multiplex PCR, while TCRdb's copy carries only in-frame clones and drops some. The profile shows about 150,000 clones, about 80% of them singletons. The sample consisted of peripheral blood. Receptor source: a human donor in a cohort sampled during active COVID-19.

The chain joins TRBV28 to TRBJ2-7, with TRBD2 identical over 8 bases. J was trimmed by 0 bases and V by 8 bases; bases with no gene match: 9. Germline lookup yields CDR1 MDHEN and CDR2 SYDVKM. The CDR3 extends over 15 amino acids. DNA of the CDR3: TGTGCCAGCCATTTTCCGGGGGGGAGCTCCTACGAGCAGTACTTC. It is translated as CASHFPGGSSYEQYF.

CDR3 DNA: TGTGCCAGCAGCTTAGGTCTCGATGAGCAGTTCTTC. Its protein is CASSLGLDEQFF. The chain is built from TRBV7-9 and TRBJ2-1; D not resolved. The CDR3 spans 12 residues. Trimming stripped 1 base from V and 8 bases from J, with 6 bases between. Germline values: CDR1 SEHNR, CDR2 FQNEAQ (reference sequence).